The 15 T cell receptor beta chains below all came from one sample that was sequenced in a study of blood T cell repertoires in COVID-19. Sequencing used immunoSEQ multiplex PCR; TCRdb keeps in-frame clones, though not all of them. The data show tens of thousands of clones, around 91% seen once. The sequenced sample consisted of peripheral blood. The source is a man aged 55 to 70 with active or convalescent COVID-19.

This clone has a single count. The gene calls are TRBV3-1 (or the pseudogene TRBV3-2) and TRBJ1-3; D remains ambiguous. V was shortened by 8 bases and J by 9 bases, with 11 bases between the two germline ends. In germline, CDR1 is LGHDT, CDR2 YNNKEL (reference sequence). The CDR3 covers 11 residues. The CDR3 region has the DNA TGTGCCAGCTCTACTTCTGGCACCATATATTTT. This encodes CASSTSGTIYF.

This clone was observed a single time. Other DNA sequences in the same sample also yield this CDR3. This chain uses TRBV28 with TRBJ2-1, with 10 bases fitting TRBD2. This CDR3 region has 13 residues. Germline trimming cut 6 bases from V and 7 bases from J; bases unmatched to any gene: 3. The germline gives CDR1 MDHEN, CDR2 SYDVKM. The DNA of the CDR3 is TGTGCCAGCAGACTAGCGGGACGGAATGAGCAGTTCTTC. Residues: CASRLAGRNEQFF.

CDR3 bases: TGTGCCAGCAGTTACTCTCTAGCGGGAGCCTACGAGCAGTACTTC. Protein: CASSYSLAGAYEQYF. The chain uses TRBV6-5 and TRBJ2-7, with 10 bases fitting TRBD2. With 0 bases clipped from V and 2 bases from J, the junction kept 1 base outside the gene matches. Germline-derived CDR1 and CDR2 are MNHEY and SVGAGI. The CDR3 is made up of 15 amino acids.

V gene TRBV15 combines with J gene TRBJ1-2, with 10 positions matching TRBD1. Germline lookup yields CDR1 LNHNV and CDR2 YYDKDF (reference sequence). The J segment lost 8 bases and the V segment lost 0 bases, leaving 9 bases of the junction unmatched. The CDR3 consists of 16 residues. This chain's CDR3 is CATSRDLVGTGDGYTF. CDR3 nucleotide sequence: TGTGCCACCAGCAGAGATTTAGTCGGGACAGGGGACGGCTACACCTTC.

The chain has TRBV7-9 and TRBJ2-7; D ambiguous. Germline assignment: CDR1 SEHNR and CDR2 FQNEAQ (reference sequence). The CDR3 covers 12 residues. Trimming took 1 base from V and 4 from J, leaving 5 bases between them. CDR3 residues: CASSLVEYEQYF. The DNA for the CDR3 is TGTGCCAGCAGCTTAGTTGAGTACGAGCAGTACTTC.

J is TRBJ1-1 and V is TRBV27; 8 nucleotides align to TRBD1. The CDR3 extends over 15 amino acids. Germline V CDR1 and CDR2: MNHEY, SMNVEV (reference sequence). The V gene end was trimmed by 5 bases and the J gene end by 0 bases; junction bases not matched to a gene: 5. DNA of the CDR3: TGTGCCAGCAGTAAAGACAGGGGAATGAACACTGAAGCTTTCTTT. It codes for CASSKDRGMNTEAFF.

This clone turned up a few times. This chain uses TRBV1 with TRBJ2-3; TRBD2, as called in the table, went unchecked against the DNA. TRBV1 represents a pseudogene. The CDR3 is 21 amino acids. CDR3 amino acids: CTSSQEWTSGSVLVVTDTQYF. CDR3 nucleotides: TGCACCAGCAGCCAAGAATGGACTAGCGGGAGTGTTTTAGTCGTTACAGATACGCAGTATTTT.

This sequence joins TRBV7-6 and TRBJ2-7, with D possibly matching TRBD1 (6 bases). The CDR3 sequence is 16 residues long. V shed 5 bases and J shed 1 base, with 18 bases lying between them. Looked up from germline, CDR1 is SGHVS and CDR2 is FNYEAQ. The CDR3 loop reads CASSPRGGGWSYEQYF. In nucleotides, the CDR3 is TGTGCCAGCAGCCCCAGGGGTGGGGGTTGGTCCTACGAGCAGTACTTC.

The J gene is TRBJ2-7, the V gene TRBV10-2; D is ambiguous. Germline values: CDR1 WSHSY, CDR2 SAAADI. The CDR3 covers 13 residues. V shed 6 bases and J shed 7 bases, with 16 bases lying between them. In DNA, the CDR3 is TGCGCCAGCAGGAATCCGTATCGAGCGGAGCAGTACTTC. As protein: CASRNPYRAEQYF.

This clone is a singleton in its sample. The V and J genes are TRBV5-1 and TRBJ2-5; tentatively, D is TRBD1 (6 bases). The CDR3 length is 16 residues. Trimming stripped 0 bases from V and 5 bases from J, with 17 bases between. Per germline, CDR1 SGHRS and CDR2 YFSETQ. The CDR3 loop is CASSLVMVGHPETQYF. In DNA, the CDR3 is TGCGCCAGCAGCTTGGTGATGGTGGGACACCCGGAGACCCAGTACTTC.

The chain carries TRBV29-1 and TRBJ2-1; weak D call: TRBD2 (5 bases). The V and J ends lost 3 bases and 0 bases respectively, with 9 bases between them. The CDR3 is 14 residues long. Germline V gene data show CDR1 as SQVTM and CDR2 as ANQGSEA. The CDR3 loop is CSVEQDFSYNEQFF. Here the CDR3 DNA reads TGCAGCGTTGAGCAGGACTTCTCCTACAATGAGCAGTTCTTC.

This clone was found a few times. The rearrangement links TRBV11-1 to TRBJ2-2; a possible D gene is TRBD2 (6 bases). The CDR3 sequence is 15 residues long. The germline V and J ends were trimmed by 5 bases and 3 bases, with 13 bases remaining between them. Germline lookup yields CDR1 SGHAT and CDR2 FQDESV (reference sequence). The CDR3 DNA reads TGTGCCAGCAGCCCGGAAGGGACTTACACCGGGGAGCTGTTTTTT. This encodes CASSPEGTYTGELFF. Complete variable domain (other parts from reference TRBV11-1 and TRBJ2-2): EAEVAQSPRYKITEKSQAVAFWCDPISGHATLYWYRQILGQGPELLVQFQDESVVDDSQLPKDRFSAERLKGVDSTLKIQPAELGDSAMYLCASSPEGTYTGELFFGEGSRLTVL.

This clone showed up just once. The rearrangement joins TRBV2 to TRBJ1-2, with a possible D match to TRBD1 (6 bases). The CDR3 is 15 residues long. Per the germline V gene, CDR1 is SNHLY and CDR2 is FYNNEI. V was clipped by 4 bases and J by 6 bases, with 18 bases between them. The CDR3 DNA reads as TGTGCCAGCAGTGGTCAGGGGAACTCTTGGAATGGCTACACCTTC. It translates to CASSGQGNSWNGYTF.

The V and J genes are TRBV9 and TRBJ1-1, with D maybe TRBD1 (5 bases). Germline V lookup: CDR1 SGDLS, CDR2 YYNGEE. This CDR3 region has 13 residues. With 2 bases removed from V and 4 bases from J, the gap between germline ends came to 9 bases. The CDR3 coding sequence is TGTGCCAGCAGCGTCGGGGGGAGCACTGAAGCTTTCTTT. Its translation is CASSVGGSTEAFF.

The rearrangement links TRBV7-3 to TRBJ2-1, with TRBD2 matching 8 bases. CDR1 is SGHTA and CDR2 is FQGTGA in the germline V gene. J was trimmed by 5 bases and V by 1 base; bases with no gene match: 16. The CDR3 is made up of 19 amino acids. CDR3 sequence: CASSLRGVSGNGGHNEQFF. The CDR3 nucleotides read TGTGCCAGCAGCTTAAGGGGGGTTAGCGGGAATGGAGGTCACAATGAGCAGTTCTTC. Combining the CDR3 with reference TRBV7-3 and TRBJ2-1 gives the whole variable domain GAGVSQTPSNKVTEKGKYVELRCDPISGHTALYWYRQSLGQGPEFLIYFQGTGAADDSGLPNDRFFAVRPEGSVSTLKIQRTERGDSAVYLCASSLRGVSGNGGHNEQFFGPGTRLTVL.